Each of the 21 T cell receptor beta chains below was sequenced from the same sample in a study of OX40 agonist ivuxolimab in advanced cancers. The protocol was immunoSEQ multiplex PCR, while the TCRdb copy is restricted to in-frame clones and leaves out a portion. The data contain 25,000 to 35,000 clones, about 74% of them singletons. The sample in question was CD4+ or CD8+ T cells sorted from blood, obtained in a trial of the OX40 agonist ivuxolimab. These TCRs come from an adult with an advanced solid tumor such as melanoma, head and neck, liver or kidney cancer.

This clone was seen a few times. V and J are TRBV30 and TRBJ1-2; TRBD1 matches 8 bases. CDR3 length: 13 residues. V was clipped by 4 bases and J by 8 bases; unmatched bases: 9. CDR1 is GTSNPN, CDR2 SVGIG, per germline (reference sequence). The CDR3: CAWIRQGRGGYTF. CDR3 coding DNA: TGTGCCTGGATAAGACAGGGGCGGGGGGGCTACACCTTC.

V usage is TRBV20-1 and J usage is TRBJ2-7, with TRBD1 identical over 7 bases. Germline V gives CDR1 DFQATT, CDR2 SNEGSKA (reference sequence). The V gene end was trimmed by 7 bases and the J gene end by 6 bases; junction bases not matched to a gene: 6. The CDR3 consists of 11 residues. CDR3 in DNA: TGCAGTGTTAAGGGGGCCTCCGAGCAGTACTTC. Translated: CSVKGASEQYF.

The chain carries TRBV7-3 and TRBJ2-1, with D uncertain. This CDR3 is built from 14 residues. Germline V lookup: CDR1 SGHTA, CDR2 FQGTGA. Between the trimmed V and J ends, which lost 3 bases and 0 bases, there was a span of 6 bases. The CDR3 bases are TGTGCCAGCAGCTTGGGTGGCTCCTACAATGAGCAGTTCTTC. Amino acid sequence: CASSLGGSYNEQFF.

This rearrangement joins TRBV30 to TRBJ1-5, with a weak D call TRBD1 (6 bases). CDR3 size: 13 residues. Germline CDR1 GTSNPN, CDR2 SVGIG (reference sequence). V was trimmed by 2 bases and J by 4 bases, leaving 9 bases between them. In DNA form, the CDR3 reads TGTGCCTGGAGTCCGGGGGCGAATCAGCCCCAGCATTTT. Its protein is CAWSPGANQPQHF.

This rearrangement joins TRBV2 to TRBJ1-6; no clear D gene. The CDR3 sequence is 14 residues long. The germline V gene encodes CDR1 SNHLY and CDR2 FYNNEI. V was trimmed by 3 bases and J by 8 bases, leaving 11 bases between them. CDR3 bases: TGTGCCAGCAGTGAGGGTAGAATCTATTCACCCCTCCACTTT. The encoded protein is CASSEGRIYSPLHF.

This clone was picked up a small number of times. This chain connects TRBV30 to TRBJ2-1, with D possibly being TRBD1 (5 bases). In germline, CDR1 is GTSNPN, CDR2 SVGIG (reference sequence). CDR3 size: 14 residues. The ends were cut back, 3 bases at V and 0 bases at J, with 9 bases in the middle. The CDR3 coding sequence is TGTGCCTGGAGAGGGGCTGGCTCCTACAATGAGCAGTTCTTC. This codes for CAWRGAGSYNEQFF.

The chain uses TRBV4-1 and TRBJ2-5; 11 nucleotides align to TRBD1. The CDR3 sequence is 18 residues long. Germline V lookup: CDR1 MGHRA, CDR2 YSYEKL. J was trimmed by 11 bases and V by 1 base; bases with no gene match: 18. The DNA for the CDR3 is TGCGCCAGCAGCCAAGTAAATTTTCTCGGACAGGGGGCCCAAGAGCAGTACTTC. Translated, it gives CASSQVNFLGQGAQEQYF.

The sample holds a few counts of this clone. CDR3 loop: CASSAWTGNSPLHF. The CDR3 nucleotides are TGTGCCAGCTCAGCCTGGACGGGGAATTCACCCCTCCACTTT. V is TRBV5-4 and J is TRBJ1-6; D uncertain. The CDR3 consists of 14 residues. CDR1 is SGHNT and CDR2 is YYREEE in the germline V gene (reference sequence). Trimming shortened V by 7 bases and J by 7 bases, and 15 bases separated the two germline ends.

V gene TRBV28 combines with J gene TRBJ2-7; 7 bases line up with TRBD1. V lost 7 bases, J lost 1 base, and 1 base stayed unmatched. The CDR3 extends over 12 amino acids. Germline V lookup: CDR1 MDHEN, CDR2 SYDVKM. CDR3 sequence reads: CASKQGSYEQYF. The CDR3, as DNA: TGTGCCAGCAAACAGGGGTCCTACGAGCAGTACTTC.

The chain has TRBV5-1 and TRBJ1-1; D ambiguous. CDR1 and CDR2 from the germline V gene are SGHRS and YFSETQ. V dropped 3 bases and J dropped 11 bases, with 17 bases sitting between them. The CDR3 totals 13 residues. CDR3 in amino acids: CASSYGRLNYAFF. For the CDR3, the DNA is TGCGCCAGCAGCTACGGACGGCTTAATTATGCTTTCTTT.

The rearrangement links TRBV2 to TRBJ2-3, with a possible D match to TRBD2 (6 bases). Trimming removed 1 base from V and 10 bases from J, with 15 bases in between. Germline CDR1 reads SNHLY; CDR2 reads FYNNEI. The CDR3 has 14 amino acids. The CDR3 here is CASSEEVSGGPQYF. CDR3 in DNA: TGTGCCAGCAGTGAAGAAGTTAGCGGTGGGCCGCAGTATTTT.

This chain connects TRBV5-1 to TRBJ2-7, with D tentatively TRBD2 (6 bases). The V end lost 6 bases, the J end lost 2 bases, and 15 bases lay between the germline ends. CDR1 and CDR2 from the germline V gene are SGHRS and YFSETQ. The CDR3 has 14 residues. The CDR3 is CASTPGTEPYEQYF. The DNA of the CDR3 is TGCGCCAGCACCCCAGGGACTGAGCCCTACGAGCAGTACTTC.

This clone showed up just once. The genes are TRBV5-1 and TRBJ2-7, with 7 bases identical to TRBD1. This CDR3 has 15 amino acids. V was pared by 0 bases and J by 3 bases, with 6 bases of the junction left unmatched. CDR1 and CDR2 from the germline V gene are SGHRS and YFSETQ. The CDR3 DNA sequence: TGCGCCAGCAGCTTGGTTGCTCGGACAGGCTACGAGCAGTACTTC. It translates to CASSLVARTGYEQYF.

The chain links TRBV21-1 to TRBJ1-2; the table's D call, TRBD1, was not checked against the DNA. TRBV21-1 is a listed pseudogene. CDR3 length: 12 amino acids. The CDR3 loop reads CASIRRGYGYTF. The CDR3 region has the DNA TGTGCCAGCATCCGCAGGGGCTATGGCTACACCTTC.

The gene calls are TRBV7-2 and TRBJ2-1; D is ambiguous. The CDR3 is 15 amino acids. Trimming pared 0 bases from V and 5 bases from J, leaving 11 bases between. CDR1 is SGHTA, CDR2 FQGNSA, per germline. The DNA for the CDR3 is TGTGCCAGCAGCTTAGCGCAGGCGAACCACAATGAGCAGTTCTTC. The encoded protein is CASSLAQANHNEQFF. The whole variable domain, filled in from reference TRBV7-2 and TRBJ2-1, reads GAGVSQSPSNKVTEKGKDVELRCDPISGHTALYWYRQSLGQGLEFLIYFQGNSAPDKSGLPSDRFSAERTGGSVSTLTIQRTQQEDSAVYLCASSLAQANHNEQFFGPGTRLTVL.

This chain connects TRBV27 to TRBJ2-7, with D hard to call. V was clipped by 6 bases and J by 0 bases, with 6 bases between them. The CDR3 length is 12 residues. Germline CDR1 and CDR2: MNHEY and SMNVEV (reference sequence). The CDR3 is CASRESSYEQYV. Here the CDR3 DNA reads TGTGCCAGCAGGGAGAGCTCCTACGAGCAGTACGTC.

This clone was recorded a few times. J is TRBJ2-2 and V is TRBV11-1; 8 positions agree with TRBD1. The CDR3 covers 15 residues. Germline values: CDR1 SGHAT, CDR2 FQDESV (reference sequence). Unmatched junction bases numbered 6, after V lost 5 bases and J lost 4 bases. CDR3 in amino acids: CASSLRQGPTGELFF. CDR3 nucleotides: TGTGCCAGCAGCCTCCGACAGGGGCCCACCGGGGAGCTGTTTTTT.

The chain recombines TRBV7-9 with TRBJ2-3; D unresolved. The CDR3 is 14 residues long. Looked up from germline, CDR1 is SEHNR and CDR2 is FQNEAQ (reference sequence). The V end was cut by 5 bases, the J end by 0 bases, with 9 bases between. The CDR3 reads CASSPALSTDTQYF. CDR3 sequence (DNA): TGTGCCAGCAGCCCGGCGCTCAGCACAGATACGCAGTATTTT.

The chain links TRBV18 to TRBJ1-1, with D unclear. CDR3 size: 17 residues. CDR1 KGHSH and CDR2 LQKENI come from the germline V gene. With 2 bases removed from V and 5 bases from J, the gap between germline ends came to 21 bases. The CDR3 loop is CASSPRQVGLGGTEAFF. As DNA, the CDR3 is TGTGCCAGCTCACCAAGGCAGGTGGGTTTGGGAGGGACTGAAGCTTTCTTT.

The gene calls are TRBV6-5 and TRBJ2-2; D is possibly TRBD1 or TRBD2 (5 bases each). Germline CDR1 and CDR2: MNHEY and SVGAGI. Trimming took off 8 bases at V and 0 bases at J, with 10 bases between the two ends. The CDR3 extends over 14 amino acids. The CDR3 reads CASVGTSNTGELFF. DNA for the CDR3: TGTGCCAGCGTGGGGACGTCGAACACCGGGGAGCTGTTTTTT.

The chain carries TRBV7-9 and TRBJ1-1; D might be TRBD1 (6 bases). V shed 1 base and J shed 4 bases, with 7 bases lying between them. Germline V gene lookup returns CDR1 SEHNR and CDR2 FQNEAQ (reference sequence). This CDR3 is built from 13 residues. The CDR3 sequence is CASSLEGGTEAFF. CDR3 DNA sequence: TGTGCCAGCAGCTTAGAAGGGGGCACTGAAGCTTTCTTT. Filled out from reference TRBV7-9 and TRBJ1-1, the complete variable domain reads DTGVSQNPRHKITKRGQNVTFRCDPISEHNRLYWYRQTLGQGPEFLTYFQNEAQLEKSRLLSDRFSAERPKGSFSTLEIQRTEQGDSAMYLCASSLEGGTEAFFGQGTRLTVV.